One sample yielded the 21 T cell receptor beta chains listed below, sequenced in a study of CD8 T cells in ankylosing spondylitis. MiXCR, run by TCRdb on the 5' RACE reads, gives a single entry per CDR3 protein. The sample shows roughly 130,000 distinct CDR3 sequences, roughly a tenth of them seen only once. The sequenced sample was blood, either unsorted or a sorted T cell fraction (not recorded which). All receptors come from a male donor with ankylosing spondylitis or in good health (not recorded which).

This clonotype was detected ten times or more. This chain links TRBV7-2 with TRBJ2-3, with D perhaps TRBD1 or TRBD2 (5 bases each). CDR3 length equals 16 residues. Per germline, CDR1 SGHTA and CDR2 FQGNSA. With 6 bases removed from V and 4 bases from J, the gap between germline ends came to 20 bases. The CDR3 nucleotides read TGTGCCAGCAGACCTGGGAGCCCTGGGGCCCCAGATACGCAGTATTTT. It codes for CASRPGSPGAPDTQYF.

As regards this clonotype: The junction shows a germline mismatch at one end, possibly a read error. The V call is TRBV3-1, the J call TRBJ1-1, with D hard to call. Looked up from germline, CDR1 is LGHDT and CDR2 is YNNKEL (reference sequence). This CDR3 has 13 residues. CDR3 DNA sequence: TGTGCCGGCAGCCCTAGACGGTACACTGAAGCTTTCTTT. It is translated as CAGSPRRYTEAFF.

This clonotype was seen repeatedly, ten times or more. For the CDR3, the DNA is TGCAGTGCTACCAGGACAGGGATCTCAGCCAAAAACATTCAGTACTTC. As protein: CSATRTGISAKNIQYF. V usage is TRBV20-1 and J usage is TRBJ2-4, with 8 bases matching TRBD1. With 4 bases clipped from V and 0 bases from J, the junction kept 8 bases outside the gene matches. Germline V gives CDR1 DFQATT, CDR2 SNEGSKA (reference sequence). This CDR3 has 16 amino acids.

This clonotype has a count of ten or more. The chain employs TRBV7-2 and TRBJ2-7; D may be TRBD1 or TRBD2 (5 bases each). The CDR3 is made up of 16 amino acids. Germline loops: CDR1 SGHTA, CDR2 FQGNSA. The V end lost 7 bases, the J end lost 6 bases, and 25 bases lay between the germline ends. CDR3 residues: CASTEIGKGPIGEQYF. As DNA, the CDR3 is TGTGCCAGCACCGAAATCGGGAAGGGGCCAATCGGCGAGCAGTACTTC.

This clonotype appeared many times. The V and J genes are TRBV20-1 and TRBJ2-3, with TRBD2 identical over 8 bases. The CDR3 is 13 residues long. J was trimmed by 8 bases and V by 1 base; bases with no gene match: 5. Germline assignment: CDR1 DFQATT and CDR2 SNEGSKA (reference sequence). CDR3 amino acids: CSARVTSDGTQYF. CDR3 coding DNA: TGCAGTGCTAGAGTGACTAGCGACGGTACGCAGTATTTT.

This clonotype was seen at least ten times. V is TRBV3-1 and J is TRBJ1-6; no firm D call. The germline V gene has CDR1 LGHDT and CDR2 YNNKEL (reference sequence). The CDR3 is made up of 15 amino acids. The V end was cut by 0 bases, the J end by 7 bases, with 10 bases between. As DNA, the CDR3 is TGTGCCAGCAGCCAAGATCGGGTTCCGAATTCACCCCTCCACTTT. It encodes CASSQDRVPNSPLHF.

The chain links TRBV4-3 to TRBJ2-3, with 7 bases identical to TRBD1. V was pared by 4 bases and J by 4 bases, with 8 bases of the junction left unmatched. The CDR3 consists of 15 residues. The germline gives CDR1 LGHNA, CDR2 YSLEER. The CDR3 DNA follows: TGCGCCAGCAGCCCCTTAGACAGGGCGTCAGATACGCAGTATTTT. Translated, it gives CASSPLDRASDTQYF.

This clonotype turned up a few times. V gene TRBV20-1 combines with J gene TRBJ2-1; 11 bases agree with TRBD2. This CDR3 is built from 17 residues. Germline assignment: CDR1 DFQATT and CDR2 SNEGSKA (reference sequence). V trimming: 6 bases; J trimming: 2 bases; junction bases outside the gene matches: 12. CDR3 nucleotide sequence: TGCAGTGCCCCCGGAGTCCTAGCGGGAGGAACCTACAATGAGCAGTTCTTC. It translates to CSAPGVLAGGTYNEQFF.

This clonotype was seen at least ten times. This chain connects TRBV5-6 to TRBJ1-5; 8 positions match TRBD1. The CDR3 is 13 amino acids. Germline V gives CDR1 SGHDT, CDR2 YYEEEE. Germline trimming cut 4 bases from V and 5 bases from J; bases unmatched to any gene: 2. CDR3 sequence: CASSDRGYQPQHF. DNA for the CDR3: TGTGCCAGCAGCGACAGGGGTTATCAGCCCCAGCATTTT.

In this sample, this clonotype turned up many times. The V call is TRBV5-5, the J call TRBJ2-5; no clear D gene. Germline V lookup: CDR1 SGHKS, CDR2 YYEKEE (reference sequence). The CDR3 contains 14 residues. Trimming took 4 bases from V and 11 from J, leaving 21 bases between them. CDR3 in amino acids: CASSRDQLITSQYF. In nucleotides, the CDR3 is TGTGCCAGCAGCCGCGATCAGTTGATAACGTCGCAGTACTTC.

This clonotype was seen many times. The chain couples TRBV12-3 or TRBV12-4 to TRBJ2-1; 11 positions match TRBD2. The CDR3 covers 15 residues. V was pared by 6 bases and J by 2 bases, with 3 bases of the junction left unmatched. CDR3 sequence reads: CASREGLAAYNEQFF. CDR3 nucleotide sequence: TGTGCCAGCAGGGAGGGACTAGCGGCCTACAATGAGCAGTTCTTC.

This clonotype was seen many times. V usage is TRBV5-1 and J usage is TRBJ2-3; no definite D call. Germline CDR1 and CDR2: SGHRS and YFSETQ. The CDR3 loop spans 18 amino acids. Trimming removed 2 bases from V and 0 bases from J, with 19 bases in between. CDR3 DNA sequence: TGCGCCAGCAGCTTCGCTCCTACCGACGTAGCTAGCACAGATACGCAGTATTTT. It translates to CASSFAPTDVASTDTQYF.

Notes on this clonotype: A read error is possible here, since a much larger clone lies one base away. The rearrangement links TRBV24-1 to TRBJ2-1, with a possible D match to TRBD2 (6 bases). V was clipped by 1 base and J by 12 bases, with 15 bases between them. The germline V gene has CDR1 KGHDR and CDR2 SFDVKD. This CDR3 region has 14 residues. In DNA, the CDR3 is TGTGCCACCAGTGATTTTAACGGCGGGGATGCGCAGTTCTTC. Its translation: CATSDFNGGDAQFF.

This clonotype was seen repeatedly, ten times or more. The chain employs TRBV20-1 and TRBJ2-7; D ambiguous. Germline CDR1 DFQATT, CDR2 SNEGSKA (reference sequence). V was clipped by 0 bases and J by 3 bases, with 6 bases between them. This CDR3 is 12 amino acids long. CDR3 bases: TGCAGTGCTAGAGAGGGCCTCTACGAGCAGTACTTC. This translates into CSAREGLYEQYF.

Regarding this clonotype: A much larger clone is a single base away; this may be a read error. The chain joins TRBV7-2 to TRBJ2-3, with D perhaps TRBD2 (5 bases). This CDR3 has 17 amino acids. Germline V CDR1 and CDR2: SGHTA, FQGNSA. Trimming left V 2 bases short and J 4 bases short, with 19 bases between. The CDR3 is CASSLMSSRWPSDTQYF. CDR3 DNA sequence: TGTGCCAGCAGCTTAATGTCTAGCAGGTGGCCGTCAGATACGCAGTATTTT.

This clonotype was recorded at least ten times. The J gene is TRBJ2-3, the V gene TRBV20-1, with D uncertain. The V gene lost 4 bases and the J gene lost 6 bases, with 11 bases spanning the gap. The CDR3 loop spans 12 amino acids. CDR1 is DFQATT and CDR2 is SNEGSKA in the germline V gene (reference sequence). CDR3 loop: CSATNADDTQYF. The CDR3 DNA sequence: TGCAGTGCTACCAACGCTGATGATACGCAGTATTTT.

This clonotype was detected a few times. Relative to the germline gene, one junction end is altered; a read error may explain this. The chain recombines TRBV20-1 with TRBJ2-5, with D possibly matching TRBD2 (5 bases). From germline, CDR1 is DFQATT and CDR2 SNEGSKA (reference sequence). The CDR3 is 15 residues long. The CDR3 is CSASRGEAHQGTQYF. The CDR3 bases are TGCAGTGCTAGCCGGGGAGAAGCCCATCAAGGGACCCAGTACTTC.

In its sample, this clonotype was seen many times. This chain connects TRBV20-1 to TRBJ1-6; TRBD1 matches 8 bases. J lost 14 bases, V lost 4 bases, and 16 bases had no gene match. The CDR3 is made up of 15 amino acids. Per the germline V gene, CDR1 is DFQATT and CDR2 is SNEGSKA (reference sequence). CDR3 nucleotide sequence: TGCAGTGCTACACGACCGGGACAGGAAAGAAGGGCCCTCCACTTT. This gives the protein CSATRPGQERRALHF.

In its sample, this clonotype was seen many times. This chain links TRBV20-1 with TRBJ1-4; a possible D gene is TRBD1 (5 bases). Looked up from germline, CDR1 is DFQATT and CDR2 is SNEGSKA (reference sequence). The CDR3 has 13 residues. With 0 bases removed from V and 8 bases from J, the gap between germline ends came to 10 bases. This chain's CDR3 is CSAREGVIEKLFF. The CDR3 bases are TGCAGTGCTAGAGAGGGGGTTATAGAAAAACTGTTTTTT.

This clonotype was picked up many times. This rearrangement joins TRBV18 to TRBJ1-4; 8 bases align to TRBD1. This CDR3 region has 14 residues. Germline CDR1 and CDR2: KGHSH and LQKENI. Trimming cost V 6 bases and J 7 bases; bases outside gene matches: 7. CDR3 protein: CASSSGTGPEKLFF. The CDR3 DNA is TGTGCCAGCTCCTCCGGGACAGGACCTGAAAAACTGTTTTTT.

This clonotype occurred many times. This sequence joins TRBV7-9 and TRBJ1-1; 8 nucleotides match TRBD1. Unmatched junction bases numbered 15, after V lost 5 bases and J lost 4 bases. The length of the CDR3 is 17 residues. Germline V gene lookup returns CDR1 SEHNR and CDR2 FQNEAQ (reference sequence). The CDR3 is CASSKRGRADRGTEAFF. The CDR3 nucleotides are TGTGCCAGCAGCAAAAGAGGGAGGGCCGACAGGGGCACTGAAGCTTTCTTT.